These 19 T cell receptor beta chains originate from one sample sequenced in a study of control samples from healthy donors and cancer patients. Profiled with immunoSEQ multiplex PCR; TCRdb holds only in-frame clones, not every one. The data show 160,000 or so clones, roughly 94% seen once. The source material was PBMCs. These TCRs come from a man in his sixties with colorectal cancer.

CDR3 protein: CASSPSSPGELFF. CDR3 bases: TGTGCCAGCAGCCCTAGCTCTCCCGGGGAGCTGTTTTTT. J is TRBJ2-2 and V is TRBV11-2; TRBD2 might be the D (5 bases). V lost 5 bases and J 6 bases, leaving 10 bases between the germline ends. The CDR3 loop spans 13 amino acids. CDR1 SGHAT and CDR2 FQNNGV come from the germline V gene.

V usage is TRBV12-3 or TRBV12-4 and J usage is TRBJ1-3; no clear D gene. The CDR3 has 13 amino acids. Trimming cost V 6 bases and J 0 bases, with 6 bases left between them. The CDR3 here is CASSLNSGNTIYF. Written as DNA, the CDR3 is TGTGCCAGCAGCCTTAACTCTGGAAACACCATATATTTT.

The V and J genes are TRBV24-1 and TRBJ1-5, with TRBD1 matching 10 bases. CDR3 length: 16 residues. The J segment lost 2 bases and the V segment lost 5 bases, leaving 5 bases of the junction unmatched. CDR1 and CDR2 (germline): KGHDR, SFDVKD. The CDR3 coding sequence is TGTGCCACCAGTGGCAAGGACAGGGGGGGCAATCAGCCCCAGCATTTT. Residues: CATSGKDRGGNQPQHF.

V gene TRBV5-1 combines with J gene TRBJ1-1, with TRBD1 matching over 8 bases. J was trimmed by 1 base and V by 3 bases; bases with no gene match: 8. The CDR3 extends over 16 amino acids. Per germline, CDR1 SGHRS and CDR2 YFSETQ. CDR3 DNA: TGCGCCAGCAGCTCGACCCCGGACAGGGCGAACACTGAAGCTTTCTTT. It codes for CASSSTPDRANTEAFF. The variable domain in full, completed from reference TRBV5-1 and TRBJ1-1, reads KAGVTQTPRYLIKTRGQQVTLSCSPISGHRSVSWYQQTPGQGLQFLFEYFSETQRNKGNFPGRFSGRQFSNSRSEMNVSTLELGDSALYLCASSSTPDRANTEAFFGQGTRLTVV.

J is TRBJ2-4 and V is TRBV5-1; 7 nucleotides align to TRBD1. Trimming took 2 bases from V and 1 from J; bases not matched to a gene: 3. The CDR3 length is 15 residues. Looked up from germline, CDR1 is SGHRS and CDR2 is YFSETQ. The DNA for the CDR3 is TGCGCCAGCAGCTTCCAGGGGGAGGCCAAAAACATTCAGTACTTC. It codes for CASSFQGEAKNIQYF.

This chain links TRBV18 with TRBJ1-6; D remains unclear. The CDR3 has 13 residues. V was trimmed by 5 bases and J by 10 bases, leaving 12 bases between them. From germline, CDR1 is KGHSH and CDR2 LQKENI. The CDR3 nucleotides read TGTGCCAGCTCAGGGTCTTGGCGGTCACCCCTCCACTTT. The encoded protein is CASSGSWRSPLHF.

The rearrangement uses TRBV29-1 and TRBJ2-1; maybe TRBD1 (5 bases). V was pared by 0 bases and J by 10 bases, with 10 bases between. The CDR3 is 12 residues long. The V gene's germline CDR1 is SQVTM and CDR2 ANQGSEA. This CDR3 is CSVEEPTGEQFF. CDR3 in DNA: TGCAGCGTTGAAGAGCCCACAGGAGAGCAGTTCTTC.

The V call is TRBV3-1 (or the pseudogene TRBV3-2), the J call TRBJ2-1, with 7 bases fitting TRBD1. Germline CDR1 LGHDT, CDR2 YNNKEL (reference sequence). V dropped 4 bases and J dropped 5; count of bases not matched to a gene: 5. This CDR3 spans 14 amino acids. This chain's CDR3 is CASSRPGQDNEQFF. The CDR3 coding sequence is TGTGCCAGCAGCCGACCTGGACAGGACAATGAGCAGTTCTTC.

The chain links TRBV5-1 to TRBJ2-7; 10 bases agree with TRBD1. The CDR3 sequence is 14 residues long. V was clipped by 4 bases and J by 5 bases; unmatched bases: 6. Germline CDR1 is SGHRS and CDR2 is YFSETQ. CDR3 loop: CASSIGQGVNEQYF. The CDR3 coding sequence is TGCGCCAGCAGCATAGGACAGGGGGTCAACGAGCAGTACTTC.

The chain employs TRBV7-8 and TRBJ2-1, with 7 bases that match TRBD2. This CDR3 is 16 amino acids long. Losses at the gene ends were 1 base for V and 0 bases for J; bases not matched to a gene: 3. CDR1 SGHVS and CDR2 FQNEAQ come from the germline V gene. CDR3 sequence: CASSLGTGGSYNEQFF. In DNA, the CDR3 is TGTGCCAGCAGCTTAGGGACGGGGGGCTCCTACAATGAGCAGTTCTTC. Variable domain in full (rest from reference TRBV7-8 and TRBJ2-1): GAGVSQSPRYKVAKRGQDVALRCDPISGHVSLFWYQQALGQGPEFLTYFQNEAQLDKSGLPSDRFFAERPEGSVSTLKIQRTQQEDSAVYLCASSLGTGGSYNEQFFGPGTRLTVL.

The chain employs TRBV7-8 and TRBJ1-2; D gene unclear. The CDR3 totals 15 residues. Trimming pared 1 base from V and 4 bases from J, leaving 13 bases between. Germline CDR1 SGHVS, CDR2 FQNEAQ. CDR3 in DNA: TGTGCCAGCAGCTTAGGCCCCCTCAGTGCCTATGGCTACACCTTC. This translates into CASSLGPLSAYGYTF. The full variable domain, its missing parts supplied by reference TRBV7-8 and TRBJ1-2, is GAGVSQSPRYKVAKRGQDVALRCDPISGHVSLFWYQQALGQGPEFLTYFQNEAQLDKSGLPSDRFFAERPEGSVSTLKIQRTQQEDSAVYLCASSLGPLSAYGYTFGSGTRLTVV.

The chain couples TRBV6-5 to TRBJ1-3; D not certain. Germline V gene data show CDR1 as MNHEY and CDR2 as SVGAGI. The CDR3 is 14 amino acids. Trimming pared 2 bases from V and 5 bases from J, leaving 10 bases between. CDR3 sequence reads: CASSYAADRNTIYF. The CDR3 region has the DNA TGTGCCAGCAGTTACGCGGCCGATCGAAACACCATATATTTT.

The CDR3 DNA sequence: TGCGCCAGCAGCTTGGCCGGGCAGGGGGTCGGCTATGGCTACACCTTC. It translates to CASSLAGQGVGYGYTF. This chain uses TRBV5-1 with TRBJ1-2; 7 nucleotides line up with TRBD1. Germline V gene sequence: CDR1 SGHRS, CDR2 YFSETQ. Trimming cost V 0 bases and J 4 bases; bases outside gene matches: 9. This CDR3 is 16 amino acids long. The variable domain in full, completed from reference TRBV5-1 and TRBJ1-2, reads KAGVTQTPRYLIKTRGQQVTLSCSPISGHRSVSWYQQTPGQGLQFLFEYFSETQRNKGNFPGRFSGRQFSNSRSEMNVSTLELGDSALYLCASSLAGQGVGYGYTFGSGTRLTVV.

The chain couples TRBV3-1 (or the pseudogene TRBV3-2) to TRBJ1-5; possible D gene TRBD1, 5 bases. Germline CDR1 and CDR2: LGHDT and YNNKEL (reference sequence). The V end was cut by 2 bases, the J end by 1 base, with 12 bases between. The CDR3 has 16 residues. In nucleotides, the CDR3 is TGTGCCAGCAGCCAAAGTCCAGGGTTCAGCAATCAGCCCCAGCATTTT. Its protein product is CASSQSPGFSNQPQHF.

This chain uses TRBV18 with TRBJ2-3, with TRBD1 as a possible D gene (6 bases). The ends were cut back, 4 bases at V and 4 bases at J, with 21 bases in the middle. The CDR3 totals 17 residues. The germline gives CDR1 KGHSH, CDR2 LQKENI. As DNA, the CDR3 is TGTGCCAGCTCACGTAACAGGGTGGGAATCACTCCAGATACGCAGTATTTT. As protein: CASSRNRVGITPDTQYF.

This clone was seen a single time. The gene calls are TRBV4-1 and TRBJ2-6, with D possibly matching TRBD1 (5 bases). CDR3 size: 18 residues. Deletions cut 4 bases from V and 0 bases from J, with 16 bases between. CDR1 is MGHRA, CDR2 YSYEKL, per germline. In nucleotides, the CDR3 is TGCGCCAGCAGCCGCTTCTCACAGGATAACTCTGGGGCCAACGTCCTGACTTTC. Its protein product is CASSRFSQDNSGANVLTF.

The chain employs TRBV9 and TRBJ2-2; 7 nucleotides line up with TRBD2. This CDR3 is built from 15 residues. V gave up 0 bases and J gave up 4 bases; unmatched junction bases: 3. The V gene's germline CDR1 is SGDLS and CDR2 YYNGEE. The CDR3 loop is CASSVGGTTTGELFF. The CDR3 DNA follows: TGTGCCAGCAGCGTAGGGGGGACTACCACCGGGGAGCTGTTTTTT.

The chain recombines TRBV5-1 with TRBJ2-3, with D unclear. Trimming shortened V by 0 bases and J by 4 bases, and 12 bases separated the two germline ends. Germline CDR1 SGHRS, CDR2 YFSETQ. The CDR3 loop spans 15 amino acids. The CDR3 reads CASSLEGSAADTQYF. In DNA, the CDR3 is TGCGCCAGCAGCTTGGAGGGCAGCGCGGCAGATACGCAGTATTTT.

J is TRBJ2-7 and V is TRBV7-9; D remains unclear. The CDR3 length is 13 residues. V was clipped by 7 bases and J by 2 bases, with 12 bases between them. CDR1 is SEHNR, CDR2 FQNEAQ, per germline (reference sequence). CDR3 sequence reads: CASTTGWTYEQYF. The CDR3 coding sequence is TGTGCCAGCACCACCGGGTGGACCTACGAGCAGTACTTC.